One TCR beta chain is described in this entry. This receptor's antigen is unknown. No much larger clonotype is one base removed from it; base qualities were not supplied. The CDR3 covers 14 residues, taking in both the cysteine and the phenylalanine. Just the 42-base CDR3 DNA is kept, in frame starting at base 1. Deletion took 10 bases off V and 2 bases off J, with a span of 18 bases between the germline ends. CDR1 and CDR2, looked up from the germline V gene, are SNHLY and FYNNEI. These data are taken from a study of shared clonotypes between healthy human individuals (dated by TCRdb to 2020 to 2021). About the full investigation: A few men and two women, aged 18 to 49 years, made up the cohort. Per donor, three plates each were used for CD4 naive and CD4 memory, two for CD8 naive, and one for CD8 memory. The study deeply sequenced blood TCR repertoires of five healthy adults to estimate repertoire size and the extent of clonotype sharing between individuals. To increase sequencing depth and limit assay-specific biases, different laboratories used diverse techniques to prepare libraries and sequence TCR repertoires. Per donor, leukapheresis produced somewhere between about 0.9 and 9.5 billion PBMCs.

General findings and caveats noted by the study authors: About 5% of naive CD4, 3.5% of naive CD8, 2% to 2.5% of memory CD4, and about 0.4% of memory CD8 clonotypes were shared across several donors. The genetic and exposure-history diversity represented was limited by the small number of donors. Based on pairwise subsampling, the degree of clonotype sharing among donors was expected to be affected by sequencing depth. Sampling was restricted to blood, and TCR repertoires in tissue are likely to differ from TCR repertoires in blood. Naive subsets generally had larger estimated clonotype richness than memory subsets did. Compared with non-shared clonotypes, the clonotypes found in all four sorted-subset donors had higher generation probabilities. Rarefaction of sorted-subset datasets indicated incomplete sequencing despite the large sequencing depth.

The donors were healthy, HIV-negative adults with no recently reported acute infections or vaccinations. Every donor was a Caucasian adult living in Nashville, Tennessee, USA. CD4+ T cells were enriched through magnetic negative selection, after which naive cells were positively selected on CD45RA and the remaining negative fraction served as the memory subset. Blood was collected by leukapheresis, and PBMCs were isolated by Ficoll-Histopaque density gradient centrifugation and then cryopreserved in liquid nitrogen vapor phase. Analytical flow cytometry was used to check the purity and quantity of each magnetically sorted T cell population. Genomic DNA was isolated from each sorted fraction and quantified by UV absorbance on a Nanodrop 2000c. Using the deep immunoSEQ assay, TCR CDR3 regions were amplified from genomic DNA by multiplex PCR. Extracted genomic DNA from each cell subset was distributed evenly across all wells of several immunoSEQ 96-well plates, and each plate was treated as a replicate. For sorted subsets, each replicate PCR was loaded with approximately 190 ng genomic DNA, equivalent to approximately 27,000 T cell genomes. Purified libraries were quantified with a Qubit 3.0 fluorometer, sized on a Bioanalyzer 2100, and re-quantified with the KAPA Library Quantification kit. Every immunoSEQ 96-well plate was sequenced on a separate single-read 150-cycle Illumina NextSeq 550 flow cell. Per the original workflow: Because the immunoSEQ output included only junctional sequences and no quality scores, the filtering could not be the same as the filtering used for full-length reads. To assign V/J genes and CDR3, sequences were annotated using PyIR, a Python wrapper for IgBLAST v1.9, with IMGT germline references. Reads with weak V/J assignments (E-value above 1e-6), missing CDR3, stop codons, out-of-frame junctions, or ambiguous translated residues were removed. V3J clonotypes were defined by identical inferred V gene, J gene, and CDR3 amino acid sequence. Percentage overlap between repertoires was computed as shared unique clonotypes divided by the size of the smaller repertoire. RTK rarefaction, the Chao1 estimator, and Recon v2.1 estimates of unobserved clonotypes were used to assess repertoire richness. Generation probabilities for all TCRbeta clonotypes obtained by the gDNA method from a few donors were computed using OLGA. Sourced from immuneACCESS, this table was stored by TCRdb with only in-frame sequences that have V and J called. A share of the clones is absent; for the studies checked, an unresolved V gene accounts for under half, and the remainder has no known explanation. D and trimming come from the DNA, and the V and J calls and clone size come from that table. This sample comprises some 2.4 million clones, 90% to 95% of them detected only once. The ten largest make up about 0.39% of the sample.

The TCR originated in a man between 18 and 35 years old in good health. Some clones in this sample may be carry-over from other donors' samples. The sequenced sample was naive CD4+ T cells from PBMCs. What the cell subset or site label conveys for this sample: CD45RA+ positively selected. The chain couples TRBV2 to TRBJ2-7; the D gene is possibly TRBD1 or TRBD2, with 5 bases matching each. The CDR3 has the sequence CATRTGTLAYEQYF. The DNA sequence is TGTGCCACTAGAACCGGGACGTTAGCCTACGAGCAGTACTTC.